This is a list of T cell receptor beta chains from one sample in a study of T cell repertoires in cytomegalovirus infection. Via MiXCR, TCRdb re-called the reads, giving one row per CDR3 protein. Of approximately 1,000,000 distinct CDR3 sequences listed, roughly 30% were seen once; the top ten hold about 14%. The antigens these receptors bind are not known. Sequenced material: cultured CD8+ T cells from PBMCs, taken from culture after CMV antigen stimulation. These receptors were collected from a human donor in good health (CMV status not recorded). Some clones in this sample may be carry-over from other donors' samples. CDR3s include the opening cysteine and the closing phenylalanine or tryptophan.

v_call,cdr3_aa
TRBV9,CASTLAGTGNAGELFF
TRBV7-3,CASSLKALGSSGQETQYF
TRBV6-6,CASSRPRDGPYEQYF
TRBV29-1,CSVELQGYGYTF
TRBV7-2,CASSLVGGFTEAFF
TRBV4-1,CASSPKYRDGEQFF
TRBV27,CTSSLGRATEAFF
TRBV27,CAIRGIGANVLTF
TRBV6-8,CASTLYWGGDHNEQFF
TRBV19,CATATSGGAGELFF
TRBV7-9,CASSPTGPSIYEQYF
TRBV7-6,CASSMGAEAFF
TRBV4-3,CASSQDGLGGTEAFF
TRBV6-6,CASSFREGTDTQYF
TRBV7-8,CTSSLTGELHF
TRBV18,CASSPRSGVDTQYF
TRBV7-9,CASSSIGGRGTGELFF
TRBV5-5,CASSSGGGLGPGQETQYF
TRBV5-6,CASSLGNSLYGYTF
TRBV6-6,CASSYSNQNTEAFF
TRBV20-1,CSARGDGQGERDTGELFF
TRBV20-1,CSAKKGGNEAFF
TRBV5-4,CASSLNSGEAFF
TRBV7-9,CASSFTLPSGGAKETQYF
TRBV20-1,CSARAPWSDRGHNSPLHF
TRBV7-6,CASSLAGQGPYNEQFF
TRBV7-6,CASSPPGQGLYF
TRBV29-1,CSVVSRAWETQYF
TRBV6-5,CASSYGTGLYNEQFF
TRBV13,CASSTSGGTFTDTQYF
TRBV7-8,CASSVGQGAHNEQFF
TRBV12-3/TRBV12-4,CASSLDRDHYYYGYTF